Listed here are 20 T cell receptor beta chains from one sample, sequenced in a study of cytomegalovirus exposure and HLA in healthy donors. PCR employed 60 Vbeta and 13 Jbeta primers. Produced via immunoSEQ multiplex PCR; TCRdb's table is partial and in-frame only. The sample table includes about 120,000 clones. Material for sequencing was PBMCs. These receptors were obtained from a man younger than 30 in good health and CMV-seronegative.

This chain connects TRBV11-2 to TRBJ2-1; D might be TRBD2 (5 bases). The germline gives CDR1 SGHAT, CDR2 FQNNGV. The CDR3 runs 13 residues. Deletions cut 5 bases from V and 10 bases from J, with 15 bases between. CDR3 nucleotide sequence: TGTGCCAGCAGCCACAAAACTAGAGGGGAGCAGTTCTTC. Translation: CASSHKTRGEQFF.

The chain uses TRBV9 and TRBJ2-1; TRBD2 agrees at 10 bases. Germline CDR1 and CDR2: SGDLS and YYNGEE. The CDR3 extends over 14 amino acids. V gave up 2 bases and J gave up 7 bases; unmatched junction bases: 3. CDR3 region: CASSVSGRVNEQFF. Written as DNA, the CDR3 is TGTGCCAGCAGCGTCAGCGGGAGGGTAAATGAGCAGTTCTTC. The whole variable domain, filled in from reference TRBV9 and TRBJ2-1, reads DSGVTQTPKHLITATGQRVTLRCSPRSGDLSVYWYQQSLDQGLQFLIQYYNGEERAKGNILERFSAQQFPDLHSELNLSSLELGDSALYFCASSVSGRVNEQFFGPGTRLTVL.

This chain connects TRBV6-1 to TRBJ1-5; D is ambiguous. The V gene lost 3 bases and the J gene lost 4 bases, with 7 bases spanning the gap. CDR3 length equals 13 residues. Germline values: CDR1 MNHNS, CDR2 SASEGT. CDR3 amino acids: CASSEAVNQPQHF. The CDR3 bases are TGTGCCAGCAGTGAGGCAGTTAATCAGCCCCAGCATTTT.

V usage is TRBV14 and J usage is TRBJ2-7, with D perhaps TRBD1 (6 bases). Germline values: CDR1 SGHDN, CDR2 FVKESK. There are 17 residues in the CDR3. V was pared by 4 bases and J by 1 base, with 20 bases between. The DNA for the CDR3 is TGTGCCAGCAGCCTTGAAGACAGGATGGGGCCATCCTACGAGCAGTACTTC. This encodes CASSLEDRMGPSYEQYF.

The J gene is TRBJ1-1, the V gene TRBV10-1, with a possible D match to TRBD1 (6 bases). Trimming removed 7 bases at V and 0 bases at J, with 9 bases between. The CDR3 contains 13 residues. The V gene's germline CDR1 is WNHNN and CDR2 SYGVQD (reference sequence). The CDR3 protein is CASKGQMNTEAFF. Written as DNA, the CDR3 is TGCGCCAGCAAGGGACAAATGAACACTGAAGCTTTCTTT.

The V gene is TRBV5-4, the J gene TRBJ2-7; TRBD2 matches at 12 bases. Trimming took 3 bases from V and 4 from J; bases not matched to a gene: 8. Germline V lookup: CDR1 SGHNT, CDR2 YYREEE (reference sequence). The CDR3 length is 16 residues. CDR3 nucleotides: TGTGCCAGCAGCTCGGGGAGGACTAGCGGGACGTACGAGCAGTACTTC. Encoded protein: CASSSGRTSGTYEQYF.

V is TRBV7-9 and J is TRBJ2-1; TRBD2 aligns across 8 bases. The V and J ends lost 5 bases and 0 bases, in that order; junction bases with no gene match: 3. The CDR3 extends over 15 amino acids. Germline CDR1 is SEHNR and CDR2 is FQNEAQ (reference sequence). The CDR3: CASSPSGSSYNEQFF. CDR3 sequence (DNA): TGTGCCAGCAGCCCAAGCGGGAGCTCCTACAATGAGCAGTTCTTC.

This sequence joins TRBV6-1 and TRBJ1-1; perhaps TRBD1 as D (6 bases). The length of the CDR3 is 14 residues. V was cut by 7 bases and J by 5 bases, with 17 bases left in between. Germline V lookup: CDR1 MNHNS, CDR2 SASEGT. CDR3 protein: CASTGGGGWTEAFF. The CDR3 nucleotides read TGTGCCAGCACCGGAGGGGGGGGCTGGACTGAAGCTTTCTTT.

The CDR3 protein is CASCYRVTHQNTIYF. CDR3 DNA sequence: TGTGCCAGCTGCTACAGGGTGACCCACCAAAACACCATATATTTT. The genes are TRBV6-6 and TRBJ1-3, with a weak D call TRBD1 (6 bases). Trimming removed 8 bases at V and 6 bases at J, with 20 bases between. Germline V gene lookup returns CDR1 MNHNY and CDR2 SVGAGI (reference sequence). The CDR3 has 15 residues.

V gene TRBV27 combines with J gene TRBJ1-5, with TRBD1 matching 7 bases. This CDR3 comprises 15 residues. V lost 6 bases to trimming and J lost 1 base; unmatched junction nucleotides: 6. Germline-derived CDR1 and CDR2 are MNHEY and SMNVEV (reference sequence). This chain's CDR3 is CASSSGTASNQPQHF. In nucleotides, the CDR3 is TGTGCCAGCAGCTCGGGGACAGCAAGCAATCAGCCCCAGCATTTT.

V and J are TRBV6-1 and TRBJ2-3, with a weak D call TRBD2 (5 bases). V lost 4 bases and J 0 bases, leaving 11 bases between the germline ends. Germline V lookup: CDR1 MNHNS, CDR2 SASEGT. The CDR3 is made up of 15 amino acids. The CDR3 DNA sequence: TGTGCCAGCAGTGCCAGCGGTCTTAGCACAGATACGCAGTATTTT. Protein product: CASSASGLSTDTQYF.

The rearrangement links TRBV5-1 to TRBJ2-1, with TRBD2 matching over 11 bases. The CDR3 is 17 amino acids. Germline CDR1 SGHRS, CDR2 YFSETQ. Losses at the gene ends were 2 bases for V and 4 bases for J; bases not matched to a gene: 8. The CDR3 sequence is CASSFGLAGPLYNEQFF. Here the CDR3 DNA reads TGCGCCAGCAGCTTTGGACTAGCGGGTCCGCTTTACAATGAGCAGTTCTTC.

J is TRBJ1-5 and V is TRBV15; D call uncertain. Germline-derived CDR1 and CDR2 are LNHNV and YYDKDF (reference sequence). This CDR3 spans 16 amino acids. Trimming took 5 bases from V and 3 from J, leaving 17 bases between them. Here the CDR3 reads CATSSRPMVPNQPQHF. The CDR3 bases are TGTGCCACCAGCTCCAGGCCCATGGTTCCCAATCAGCCCCAGCATTTT. The full variable domain, completed using reference TRBV15 and TRBJ1-5, is DAMVIQNPRYQVTQFGKPVTLSCSQTLNHNVMYWYQQKSSQAPKLLFHYYDKDFNNEADTPDNFQSRRPNTSFCFLDIRSPGLGDTAMYLCATSSRPMVPNQPQHFGDGTRLSIL.

V and J are TRBV30 and TRBJ2-1; D may be TRBD2 (5 bases). The CDR3 spans 13 residues. Between the trimmed V and J ends, which lost 4 bases and 8 bases, there was a span of 15 bases. CDR1 is GTSNPN, CDR2 SVGIG, per germline (reference sequence). In DNA form, the CDR3 reads TGTGCCTGGAACCGGGGTACCGTTCATGAGCAGTTCTTC. Encoded protein: CAWNRGTVHEQFF.

The chain recombines TRBV5-1 with TRBJ2-7; 7 positions match TRBD2. Looked up from germline, CDR1 is SGHRS and CDR2 is YFSETQ. J lost 1 base, V lost 4 bases, and 14 bases had no gene match. The CDR3 has 17 residues. For the CDR3, the DNA is TGCGCCAGCAGCCCGAAGGCGTGGCGGGGGAGATCCTACGAGCAGTACTTC. This sequence encodes CASSPKAWRGRSYEQYF.

The chain is built from TRBV25-1 and TRBJ2-1; weak D call: TRBD2 (6 bases). The CDR3 sequence is 12 residues long. Trimming removed 8 bases at V and 5 bases at J, with 10 bases between. Germline loops: CDR1 MGHDK, CDR2 SYGVNS. CDR3 protein: CASRWRDNEQFF. The CDR3 nucleotides are TGTGCCAGCCGCTGGAGGGACAATGAGCAGTTCTTC.

The chain combines TRBV27 with TRBJ2-6, with 8 bases matching TRBD2. The germline V gene encodes CDR1 MNHEY and CDR2 SMNVEV (reference sequence). CDR3 length: 18 amino acids. V was pared by 3 bases and J by 4 bases, with 11 bases of the junction left unmatched. The CDR3 nucleotides are TGTGCCAGCAGTTTGAAGGCAGGGGTAGCGGGGGGGGCCAACGTCCTGACTTTC. This sequence encodes CASSLKAGVAGGANVLTF.

This chain uses TRBV5-1 with TRBJ2-7, with D perhaps TRBD1 (5 bases). CDR3 size: 15 residues. Per the germline V gene, CDR1 is SGHRS and CDR2 is YFSETQ. V was pared by 0 bases and J by 0 bases, with 10 bases between. The CDR3 DNA sequence: TGCGCCAGCAGCTTGGGGCAGGGAAGCTCCTACGAGCAGTACTTC. Residues: CASSLGQGSSYEQYF.

J is TRBJ2-7 and V is TRBV6-5; possible D gene TRBD1, 5 bases. CDR1 and CDR2 from the germline V gene are MNHEY and SVGAGI. CDR3 length: 13 amino acids. The V gene lost 7 bases and the J gene lost 2 bases, with 12 bases spanning the gap. The CDR3 protein is CASINTGTYEQYF. The DNA for the CDR3 is TGTGCCAGCATCAACACAGGTACCTACGAGCAGTACTTC.

DNA for the CDR3: TGTGCCAGTAGTATTCCCGGGACAGCTTTTGGAAACACCATATATTTT. This translates into CASSIPGTAFGNTIYF. The rearrangement uses TRBV19 and TRBJ1-3; 7 positions agree with TRBD1. Germline CDR1 is LNHDA and CDR2 is SQIVND (reference sequence). V shed 3 bases, J shed 3 bases, and the junction held 8 bases outside the gene matches. The CDR3 covers 16 residues.